These T cell receptor beta chains were read from a single sample in a study of CD8 T cells in Susac syndrome. MiXCR, run by TCRdb on the immunoSEQ multiplex PCR reads, gives a single entry per CDR3 protein. The sample records some 300,000 distinct CDR3 sequences, around 83% being singletons. The specimen was CD8+ T cells from PBMCs. The origin of the receptors is a human donor with multiple sclerosis. Each CDR3 is given with its conserved first and last residue. D genes are given only for firm matches. A clone size is listed for some rows: how often the clone was seen (once, few, many), or a class if it is expanded.

TRBJ2-1	once	TRBD1	TRBV27	TGTGCCAGCAGTTGGACAGGGGAGGTCAATGAGCAGTTCTTC	CASSWTGEVNEQFF
TRBJ2-2	once	-	TRBV2	TGTGCCAGCAGAGAGTTTAACGGGGAGCTGTTTTTT	CASREFNGELFF
TRBJ1-6	once	-	TRBV5-4	TGTGCCAGCAGCTTGATTCCGGCCTCAAATTCACCCCTCCACTTT	CASSLIPASNSPLHF
TRBJ1-2	-	-	TRBV12-5	TGTGCTAGTGGCCCAACGGGGGAAGGCTACACCTTC	CASGPTGEGYTF
TRBJ1-4	-	TRBD1	TRBV28	TGTGCCAGCACCCCGGGACAGCTTAATGAAAAACTGTTTTTT	CASTPGQLNEKLFF
TRBJ2-1	-	-	TRBV20-1	TGCAGTGCTAGAGATACCGGGGTCTCCTACAATGAGCAGTTCTTC	CSARDTGVSYNEQFF
TRBJ2-3	-	-	TRBV3-1	TGTGCCAGCAGCCCCTCAGAAGATACGCAGTATTTT	CASSPSEDTQYF
TRBJ2-1	-	-	TRBV29-1	TGCAGCGTTGAAGGCAGGGCCGAAAGCTCCTACAATGAGCAGTTCTTC	CSVEGRAESSYNEQFF
TRBJ2-3	-	TRBD1	TRBV7-9	TGTGCCAGCACCCCCTTTCGTGACAGGGCAACAGATACGCAGTATTTT	CASTPFRDRATDTQYF
TRBJ2-1	-	-	TRBV25-1	TGTGCCAGCAGTGTCGACCACGATGAGCAGTTCTTC	CASSVDHDEQFF
TRBJ1-2	once	TRBD1	TRBV14	TGTGCCAGCAGCCATAGGACAGGGTCCTATGGCTACACCTTC	CASSHRTGSYGYTF
TRBJ2-2	-	-	TRBV28	TGTGCCAGCAGGGGGGACGGAACCTACACCGGGGAGCTGTTTTTT	CASRGDGTYTGELFF
TRBJ2-2	once	TRBD1	TRBV2	TGTGCCAGCAGTCGTCGGACAGGGATTGCCGGGGAGCTGTTTTTT	CASSRRTGIAGELFF
TRBJ2-7	-	TRBD1	TRBV27	TGTGCCAGCAGTTTCCCAGGGGGCGCGGGTCGCGAGCAGTACTTC	CASSFPGGAGREQYF
TRBJ2-7	-	TRBD2	TRBV9	TGTGCCAGCAGCGTTAGCGGGAGATTTAGGGAGCAGTACTTC	CASSVSGRFREQYF
TRBJ1-1	once	-	TRBV12-3/TRBV12-4	TGTGCCAGCAGTTCCGGGGGTAGGGCGCCACACACTGAAGCTTTCTTT	CASSSGGRAPHTEAFF
TRBJ2-3	once	TRBD1	TRBV27	TGTGCCAGCTCCGGCCGGGACAGGGGTTCAGATACGCAGTATTTT	CASSGRDRGSDTQYF
TRBJ2-7	few	-	TRBV6-5	TGTGCCAGCAGTTACTCGGCAGGTGACTACGAGCAGTACTTC	CASSYSAGDYEQYF
TRBJ2-1	-	TRBD2	TRBV5-6	TGTGCCAGCAGCCCAGCGGGAGGCGGGGCCTACAATGAGCAGTTCTTC	CASSPAGGGAYNEQFF
TRBJ2-3	once	-	TRBV5-5	TGTGCCAGCAGCGCTCCGGAGGGACTAGATACGCAGTATTTT	CASSAPEGLDTQYF
TRBJ1-1	few	-	TRBV29-1	TGCAGCGTTAGACGGGACCCCACTGAAGCTTTCTTT	CSVRRDPTEAFF
TRBJ1-4	once	-	TRBV6-5	TGTGCCAGCAGTTACTCGGGTGCAACTAATGAAAAACTGTTTTTT	CASSYSGATNEKLFF
TRBJ2-2	few	-	TRBV15	TGTGCCACCAGCAAGACCGGGTGGGAGCGGACCACCGGGGAGCTGTTTTTT	CATSKTGWERTTGELFF
TRBJ2-7	-	-	TRBV5-6	TGTGCCAGCAGCCACGACAGTTCCTACGAGCAGTACTTC	CASSHDSSYEQYF
TRBJ1-5	-	TRBD1	TRBV12-3/TRBV12-4	TGTGCCAGCAGTCATACTACGGGACAGGGGTCGAATCAGCCCCAGCATTTT	CASSHTTGQGSNQPQHF
TRBJ2-7	-	-	TRBV30	TGTGCCTGGAGTTCTGAGTACGAGCAGTACTTC	CAWSSEYEQYF
TRBJ2-1	-	-	TRBV20-1	TGCAGTGCGGCCCATAGCGTGACAAGTCCCAATGAGCAGTTCTTC	CSAAHSVTSPNEQFF
TRBJ2-5	-	-	TRBV29-1	TGCAGCGTTGCCCCAGGGAGCGAGACCCAGTACTTC	CSVAPGSETQYF